The T cell receptor beta chain under discussion was sequenced for a study of shared clonotypes between healthy human individuals. It was across several immunoSEQ plates that each subset's genomic DNA was evenly split. Each replicate PCR on the sorted subsets used approximately 200 ng DNA (around 30,000 T cell genomes). The method was immunoSEQ multiplex PCR; TCRdb's version includes in-frame clones alone and lacks a portion of them. The table shows millions of clones, with over 85% occurring only once. Of note for this clone: Its antigen is not identified.

CD8 cells classed as naive were CD45RO-negative and positively selected for CCR7, excluding terminally differentiated effector memory CD45RA+ cells. This CDR3 has 13 amino acids. Germline CDR1 is GTSNPN and CDR2 is SVGIG (reference sequence). The V and J ends lost 3 bases and 9 bases respectively, with 15 bases between them. Study results and limitations: Researchers sampled blood only, noting tissue repertoires likely differ.

Input material: naive CD8+ T cells sorted from blood. The receptor comes from a man aged 18 to 29 in good health. The chain has TRBV30 and TRBJ1-5, with TRBD1 as a possible D gene (6 bases). DNA for the CDR3: TGTGCCTGGAGCACGACAGGCACAGGGCCCCAGCATTTT. It encodes CAWSTTGTGPQHF.